This T cell receptor (beta chain) was obtained from a study of shared clonotypes between healthy human individuals. The ends were cut back, 5 bases at V and 1 base at J, with 5 bases in the middle. Germline V lookup: CDR1 MDHEN, CDR2 SYDVKM. The CDR3 contains 12 residues. Libraries were prepared by immunoSEQ multiplex PCR; TCRdb keeps only in-frame clonotypes and omits some of them. The table includes some 1 million clones, approximately 76% detected once. This sequence originates from a man aged 18 to 35 in good health. The material sequenced was memory CD4+ T cells sorted from blood. The subset is: CD45RA-negative fraction. This rearrangement joins TRBV28 to TRBJ1-2; D gene uncertain. The CDR3 nucleotides are TGTGCCAGCAGTCGGGTTAACTATGGCTACACCTTC. Amino acid sequence: CASSRVNYGYTF.